This TCR beta chain was recovered during a study of CD8 T cells in ankylosing spondylitis. Library preparation for TCR beta used quantitative 5'-RACE with molecular barcodes. TCRdb reprocessed the 5' RACE reads with MiXCR, giving one entry per CDR3 protein. The sample includes 800,000 to 900,000 distinct CDR3 sequences, about 12% seen only once; the top ten take approximately 0.46%. To note about this clonotype: Its matching antigen is unknown.

The V and J ends lost 0 bases and 4 bases, in that order; junction bases with no gene match: 6. Germline CDR1 reads SGDLS; CDR2 reads YYNGEE. The CDR3 length is 15 residues. Study-wide points: Characteristic, it appeared, of ankylosing spondylitis blood was a TCR beta motif of eight highly homologous variants.

This TCR was sampled from a male donor with ankylosing spondylitis. V usage is TRBV9 and J usage is TRBJ2-7; 8 nucleotides align to TRBD1. Sequencing was done on a sample of blood, either unsorted or a sorted T cell fraction (not recorded which). The CDR3 DNA reads TGTGCCAGCAGCGTAGCTTACGACAGGGGTTACGAGCAGTACTTC. As protein: CASSVAYDRGYEQYF.